This passage covers 18 T cell receptor beta chains from one sample sequenced in a study of regulatory T cells in long-lasting Graves disease. The time point is: newly diagnosed GD, antithyroid drugs for less than 3 months. Construction of the TCR library relied on RNA isolated from PBMCs. Arm-PCR of CDR3 regions and iRepertoire HTBI primers were the basis on which TCR beta libraries were built. From the multiplex PCR reads, TCRdb called clonotypes with MiXCR, one entry per CDR3 protein. The table has about 530,000 distinct CDR3 sequences, about 16% seen once. This sample was shared with a second study, whose subject was T cells in Graves' hyperthyroidism and ophthalmopathy.

This specimen consisted of peripheral blood mononuclear cells (PBMCs), obtained at new diagnosis, from a patient treated with antithyroid drugs. Receptors were obtained from a woman in her forties or fifties with Graves disease.

Remarks on this clonotype: A read error likely explains this, since a far larger clone differs by one base. V usage is TRBV2 and J usage is TRBJ2-1, with 7 bases that match TRBD1. The CDR3 runs 15 residues. The V segment lost 3 bases and the J segment 10 bases; nucleotides outside the gene matches: 12. Germline V gene data show CDR1 as SNHLY and CDR2 as FYNNEI. CDR3 nucleotide sequence: TGTGCCAGCAGTGACCGGGACAGCAGCTCCTACGAGCAGTTCTTC. It codes for CASSDRDSSSYEQFF.

The sample holds a few counts of this clonotype. Because the CDR3 is missing its conserved closing phenylalanine or tryptophan, this is likely a read error. This chain uses TRBV18 with TRBJ1-5; D call uncertain. The V gene's germline CDR1 is KGHSH and CDR2 LQKENI. V was cut by 6 bases and J by 6 bases, with 12 bases left in between. The CDR3 totals 13 residues. CDR3 residues: CASSGSLGQPQHL. CDR3 nucleotide sequence: TGTGCCAGCTCGGGTTCTTTGGGTCAGCCCCAGCATCTT.

The sample holds many counts of this clonotype. The J gene is TRBJ2-3, the V gene TRBV12-3 or TRBV12-4, with TRBD2 matching 8 bases. CDR3 length: 16 residues. V dropped 5 bases and J dropped 0; count of bases not matched to a gene: 7. The CDR3 region is CASSQNSGISTDTQYF. For the CDR3, the DNA is TGTGCCAGCAGTCAGAATAGCGGGATCAGCACAGATACGCAGTATTTT.

At least ten counts were recorded for this clonotype. V is TRBV12-3 or TRBV12-4 and J is TRBJ2-5; maybe TRBD2 (5 bases). Trimming pared 6 bases from V and 5 bases from J, leaving 16 bases between. The CDR3 extends over 14 amino acids. The CDR3 DNA reads as TGTGCCAGCAGCCCTGGTGTGCCGGGGGAGACCCAGTACTTC. It encodes CASSPGVPGETQYF.

This clonotype was seen ten or more times. V usage is TRBV5-1 and J usage is TRBJ2-7; a possible D gene is TRBD2 (5 bases). The CDR3 consists of 13 residues. Germline lookup yields CDR1 SGHRS and CDR2 YFSETQ. V was pared by 4 bases and J by 9 bases, with 17 bases between. CDR3 nucleotides: TGCGCCAGCAGCACCGCAGGAGGTTCGGCGCAGTACTTC. This codes for CASSTAGGSAQYF.

This clonotype was observed a few times. The rearrangement uses TRBV18 and TRBJ1-6; 7 bases agree with TRBD1. V was clipped by 2 bases and J by 10 bases; unmatched bases: 11. This CDR3 has 16 residues. Per the germline V gene, CDR1 is KGHSH and CDR2 is LQKENI. CDR3 region: CASSPIPSTGNSPLHF. The CDR3 region has the DNA TGTGCCAGCTCACCAATTCCCTCGACAGGGAACTCACCCCTCCACTTT. Full variable domain (missing parts from reference TRBV18 and TRBJ1-6): NAGVMQNPRHLVRRRGQEARLRCSPMKGHSHVYWYRQLPEEGLKFMVYLQKENIIDESGMPKERFSAEFPKEGPSILRIQQVVRGDSAAYFCASSPIPSTGNSPLHFGNGTRLTVT.

The sample holds many counts of this clonotype. The genes are TRBV27 and TRBJ2-7; 14 positions agree with TRBD2. V lost 5 bases, J lost 5 bases, and 5 bases stayed unmatched. The CDR3 totals 15 residues. Germline V lookup: CDR1 MNHEY, CDR2 SMNVEV (reference sequence). This CDR3 is CASSLGLAGVNEQYF. CDR3 sequence (DNA): TGTGCCAGCAGTCTGGGACTAGCGGGGGTTAACGAGCAGTACTTC.

The CDR3 sequence is CASSVGSGGGETQYF. DNA for the CDR3: TGTGCCAGCAGCGTAGGTTCAGGGGGAGGAGAGACCCAGTACTTC. This chain links TRBV9 with TRBJ2-5; tentatively, D is TRBD1 (7 bases). Trimming removed 0 bases from V and 4 bases from J, with 13 bases in between. In germline, CDR1 is SGDLS, CDR2 YYNGEE. CDR3 length: 15 amino acids.

This clonotype was seen ten or more times. The chain has TRBV12-3 or TRBV12-4 and TRBJ1-6; D perhaps matches TRBD1 (5 bases). The CDR3 runs 13 residues. With 11 bases removed from V and 5 bases from J, the gap between germline ends came to 13 bases. CDR3 amino acids: CAVGGINNSPLHF. CDR3 coding DNA: TGTGCCGTTGGGGGGATCAATAATTCACCCCTCCACTTT.

This clonotype came up many times. One end of the junction fails to match germline, which may point to a read error. V gene TRBV11-2 combines with J gene TRBJ2-7; D might be TRBD2 (5 bases). The CDR3 has 13 residues. Germline CDR1 and CDR2: SGHAT and FQNNGV. The CDR3 loop is CASSIRGDYKQYF. Written as DNA, the CDR3 is TGTGCCAGCAGCATTCGGGGTGACTACAAGCAGTACTTC.

The V and J genes are TRBV5-6 and TRBJ1-4, with TRBD1 matching over 10 bases. The CDR3 consists of 17 residues. V lost 0 bases, J lost 7 bases, and 9 bases stayed unmatched. The germline V gene has CDR1 SGHDT and CDR2 YYEEEE. The CDR3 sequence: CASSLVSGDRGGEKLFF. DNA of the CDR3: TGTGCCAGCAGCTTGGTGTCGGGGGACAGGGGTGGTGAAAAACTGTTTTTT.

This clonotype came up many times. The rearrangement joins TRBV28 to TRBJ1-2; D might be TRBD1 (5 bases). The CDR3 sequence is 20 residues long. Per germline, CDR1 MDHEN and CDR2 SYDVKM. The germline V and J ends were trimmed by 2 bases and 1 base, with 26 bases remaining between them. CDR3 sequence (DNA): TGTGCCAGCAGTTTACTTGGGATTAGGGGCCCTCCCGGAGGTAACTATGGCTACACCTTC. Translated: CASSLLGIRGPPGGNYGYTF.

This clonotype was found many times. This chain connects TRBV30 to TRBJ2-7; D is unresolved. V lost 2 bases to trimming and J lost 5 bases, with 7 bases between them. The CDR3 consists of 11 residues. CDR1 and CDR2 (germline): GTSNPN, SVGIG (reference sequence). The DNA for the CDR3 is TGTGCCTGGAGTAGGCGGAACGAGCAGTACTTC. This encodes CAWSRRNEQYF.

The chain combines TRBV7-2 with TRBJ1-2; D is possibly TRBD1 (5 bases). The CDR3 has 16 amino acids. Germline CDR1 and CDR2: SGHTA and FQGNSA. V gave up 1 base and J gave up 6 bases, with 18 bases separating them. Written as DNA, the CDR3 is TGTGCCAGCAGCTTAGTAGCATACGGGGGTGTGGATGGCTACACCTTC. This codes for CASSLVAYGGVDGYTF.

This clonotype was counted ten times or more. This chain links TRBV12-3 or TRBV12-4 with TRBJ1-2; D not certain. V lost 5 bases, J lost 7 bases, and 11 bases lay in between. CDR3 length equals 12 residues. CDR3 residues: CASSDVGSGYTF. The DNA of the CDR3 is TGTGCCAGCAGTGATGTAGGGTCTGGCTACACCTTC.

This clonotype was observed many times. The rearrangement joins TRBV20-1 to TRBJ1-4; D uncertain. This CDR3 spans 13 amino acids. Trimming took 3 bases from V and 8 from J, leaving 13 bases between them. CDR1 DFQATT and CDR2 SNEGSKA come from the germline V gene (reference sequence). In DNA, the CDR3 is TGCAGTGCTAGGACCGGGAGTGGAGAAAAACTGTTTTTT. The encoded protein is CSARTGSGEKLFF.

This clonotype was recorded a few times. The chain uses TRBV9 and TRBJ1-4, with unresolved D. This CDR3 spans 15 amino acids. Germline loops: CDR1 SGDLS, CDR2 YYNGEE. Trimming cost V 0 bases and J 4 bases, with 10 bases left between them. The CDR3 nucleotides read TGTGCCAGCAGCGTAGCCGCCGCGGGTAATGAAAAACTGTTTTTT. This encodes CASSVAAAGNEKLFF. Together with reference TRBV9 and TRBJ1-4, the CDR3 gives the full variable domain: DSGVTQTPKHLITATGQRVTLRCSPRSGDLSVYWYQQSLDQGLQFLIQYYNGEERAKGNILERFSAQQFPDLHSELNLSSLELGDSALYFCASSVAAAGNEKLFFGSGTQLSVL.

This clonotype was observed many times. V is TRBV28 and J is TRBJ2-5; D possibly corresponds to TRBD2 (7 bases). The CDR3 is 15 amino acids. Germline values: CDR1 MDHEN, CDR2 SYDVKM. Trimming pared 4 bases from V and 4 bases from J, leaving 16 bases between. Here the CDR3 DNA reads TGTGCCAGCAGTTCTCTCTGGGGGGGGCTAGAGACCCAGTACTTC. It encodes CASSSLWGGLETQYF.